This T cell receptor (beta chain) is from a study of T cells after posttransplantation cyclophosphamide. Libraries were prepared by immunoSEQ multiplex PCR; TCRdb keeps only in-frame clonotypes and omits some of them. The sample shows around 50,000 clones, roughly nine tenths of them seen only once. Germline lookup yields CDR1 KGHSH and CDR2 LQKENI. The V end was cut by 6 bases, the J end by 3 bases, with 15 bases between. This CDR3 comprises 15 residues. Study-level findings and limits: After PTCy, TRB diversity resembled that of CNI/methotrexate controls. Tissue-infiltrating T cells from skin or gut overlapped little with blood T cells.

A remark on this clone: Its target is unknown.

This sequence joins TRBV18 and TRBJ1-5; D is perhaps TRBD1 (5 bases). This receptor was identified in a woman in her forties or fifties in good health and a related stem cell transplant donor. The sequenced sample consisted of PBMCs. For the CDR3, the DNA is TGTGCCAGCTCCCCGGACATCGGCTCCAATCAGCCCCAGCATTTT. It encodes CASSPDIGSNQPQHF.